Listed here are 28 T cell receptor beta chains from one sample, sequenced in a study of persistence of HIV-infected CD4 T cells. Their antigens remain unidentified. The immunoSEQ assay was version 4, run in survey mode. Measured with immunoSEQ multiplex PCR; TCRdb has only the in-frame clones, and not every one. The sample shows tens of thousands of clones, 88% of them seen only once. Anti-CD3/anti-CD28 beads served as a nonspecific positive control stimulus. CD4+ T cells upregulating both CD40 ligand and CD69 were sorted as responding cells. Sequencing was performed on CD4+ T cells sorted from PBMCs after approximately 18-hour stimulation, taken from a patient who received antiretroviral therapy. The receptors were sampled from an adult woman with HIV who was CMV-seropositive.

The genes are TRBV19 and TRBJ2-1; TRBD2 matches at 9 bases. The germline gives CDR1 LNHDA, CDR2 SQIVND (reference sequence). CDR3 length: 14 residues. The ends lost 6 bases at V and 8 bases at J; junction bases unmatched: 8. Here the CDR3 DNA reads TGTGCCAGTAGCGGTAGCGGGGGAGGCGATGAGCAGTTCTTC. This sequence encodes CASSGSGGGDEQFF. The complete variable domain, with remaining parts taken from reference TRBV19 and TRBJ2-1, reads DGGITQSPKYLFRKEGQNVTLSCEQNLNHDAMYWYRQDPGQGLRLIYYSQIVNDFQKGDIAEGYSVSREKKESFPLTVTSAQKNPTAFYLCASSGSGGGDEQFFGPGTRLTVL.

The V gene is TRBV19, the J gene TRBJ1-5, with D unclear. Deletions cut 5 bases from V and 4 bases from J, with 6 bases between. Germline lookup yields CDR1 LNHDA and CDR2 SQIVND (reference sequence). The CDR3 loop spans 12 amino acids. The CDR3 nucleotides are TGTGCCAGTAGTGGCCGGAATCAGCCCCAGCATTTT. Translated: CASSGRNQPQHF.

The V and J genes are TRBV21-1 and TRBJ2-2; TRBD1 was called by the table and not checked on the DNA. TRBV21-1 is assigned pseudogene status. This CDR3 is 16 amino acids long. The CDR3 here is CASSKDPGRITGELFF. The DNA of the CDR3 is TGTGCCAGCAGCAAAGACCCAGGGCGAATCACCGGGGAGCTGTTTTTT.

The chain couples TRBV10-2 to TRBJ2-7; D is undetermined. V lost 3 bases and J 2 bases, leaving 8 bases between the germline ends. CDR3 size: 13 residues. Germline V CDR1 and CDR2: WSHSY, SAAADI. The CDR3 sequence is CASSEESPYEQYF. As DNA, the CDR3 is TGCGCCAGCAGTGAAGAGTCCCCCTACGAGCAGTACTTC.

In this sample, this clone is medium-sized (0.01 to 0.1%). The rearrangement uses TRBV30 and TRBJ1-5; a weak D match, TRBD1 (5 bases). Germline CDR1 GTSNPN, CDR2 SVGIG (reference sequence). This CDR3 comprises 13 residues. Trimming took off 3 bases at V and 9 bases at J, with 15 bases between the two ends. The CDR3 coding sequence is TGTGCCTGGAGCGGGGACCGGCGGGGGCCCCAGCATTTT. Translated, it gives CAWSGDRRGPQHF. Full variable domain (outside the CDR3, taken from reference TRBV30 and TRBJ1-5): SQTIHQWPATLVQPVGSPLSLECTVEGTSNPNLYWYRQAAGRGLQLLFYSVGIGQISSEVPQNLSASRPQDRQFILSSKKLLLSDSGFYLCAWSGDRRGPQHFGDGTRLSIL.

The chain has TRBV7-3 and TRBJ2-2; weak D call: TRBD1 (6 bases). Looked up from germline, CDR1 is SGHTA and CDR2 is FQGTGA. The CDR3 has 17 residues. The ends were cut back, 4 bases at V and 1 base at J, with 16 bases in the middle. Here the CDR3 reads CASSSAPGTLNTGELFF. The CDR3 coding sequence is TGTGCCAGCAGCTCAGCCCCCGGGACATTGAACACCGGGGAGCTGTTTTTT.

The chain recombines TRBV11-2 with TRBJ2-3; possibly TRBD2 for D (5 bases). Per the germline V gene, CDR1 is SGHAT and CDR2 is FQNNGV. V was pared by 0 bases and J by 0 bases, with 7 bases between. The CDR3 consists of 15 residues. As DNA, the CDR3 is TGTGCCAGCAGCTTAGATGGACTCAGCACAGATACGCAGTATTTT. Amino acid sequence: CASSLDGLSTDTQYF.

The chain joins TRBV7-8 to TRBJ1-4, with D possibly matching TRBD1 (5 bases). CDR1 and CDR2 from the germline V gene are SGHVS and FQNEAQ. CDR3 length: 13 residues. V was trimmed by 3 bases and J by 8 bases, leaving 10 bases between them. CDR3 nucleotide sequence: TGTGCCAGCAGCTTCGGACAAAGGGAAAAACTGTTTTTT. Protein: CASSFGQREKLFF. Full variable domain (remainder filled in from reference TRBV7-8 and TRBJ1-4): GAGVSQSPRYKVAKRGQDVALRCDPISGHVSLFWYQQALGQGPEFLTYFQNEAQLDKSGLPSDRFFAERPEGSVSTLKIQRTQQEDSAVYLCASSFGQREKLFFGSGTQLSVL.

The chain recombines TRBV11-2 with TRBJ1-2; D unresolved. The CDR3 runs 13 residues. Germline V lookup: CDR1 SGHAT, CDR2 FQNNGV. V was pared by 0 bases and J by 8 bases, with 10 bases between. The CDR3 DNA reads TGTGCCAGCAGCTTAGATCGGCAGTTCGGCTACACCTTC. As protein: CASSLDRQFGYTF.

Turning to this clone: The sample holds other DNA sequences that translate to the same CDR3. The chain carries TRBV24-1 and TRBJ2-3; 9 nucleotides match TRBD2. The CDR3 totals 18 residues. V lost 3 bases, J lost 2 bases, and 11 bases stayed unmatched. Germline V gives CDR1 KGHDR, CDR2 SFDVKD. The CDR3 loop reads CATSDGISGGPYTDTQYF. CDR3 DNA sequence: TGTGCCACCAGTGATGGAATTAGCGGGGGACCATACACAGATACGCAGTATTTT.

The CDR3 DNA reads TGTGCCATCAGTGGGACAGGGGGCTTGCGCACAGATACGCAGTATTTT. This encodes CAISGTGGLRTDTQYF. V gene TRBV10-3 combines with J gene TRBJ2-3; 11 bases match TRBD1. Germline V gives CDR1 ENHRY, CDR2 SYGVKD. This CDR3 is built from 16 residues. V gave up 4 bases and J gave up 1 base; unmatched junction bases: 4.

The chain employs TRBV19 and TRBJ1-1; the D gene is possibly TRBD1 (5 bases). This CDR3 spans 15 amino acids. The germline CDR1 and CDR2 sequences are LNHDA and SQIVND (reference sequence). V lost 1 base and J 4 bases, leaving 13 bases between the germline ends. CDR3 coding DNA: TGTGCCAGTAGTATAGCGGATACAAGGGGCACTGAAGCTTTCTTT. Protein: CASSIADTRGTEAFF.

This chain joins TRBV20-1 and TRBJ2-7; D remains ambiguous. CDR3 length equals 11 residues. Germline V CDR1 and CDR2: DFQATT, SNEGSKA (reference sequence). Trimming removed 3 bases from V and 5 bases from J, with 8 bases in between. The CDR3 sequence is CSASRGNEQYF. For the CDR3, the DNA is TGCAGTGCTAGTCGCGGCAACGAGCAGTACTTC.

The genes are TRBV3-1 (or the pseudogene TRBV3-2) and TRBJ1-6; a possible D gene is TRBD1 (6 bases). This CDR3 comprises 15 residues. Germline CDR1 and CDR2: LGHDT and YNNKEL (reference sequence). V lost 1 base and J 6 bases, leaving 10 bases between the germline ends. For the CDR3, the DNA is TGTGCCAGCAGCCAAGTGACAGGAGGTAATTCACCCCTCCACTTT. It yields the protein CASSQVTGGNSPLHF.

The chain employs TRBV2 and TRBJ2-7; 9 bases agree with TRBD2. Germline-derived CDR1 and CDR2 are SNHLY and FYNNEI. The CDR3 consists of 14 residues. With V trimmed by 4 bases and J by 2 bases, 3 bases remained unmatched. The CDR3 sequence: CASSGAGGAYEQYF. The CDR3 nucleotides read TGTGCCAGCAGTGGGGCGGGGGGGGCCTACGAGCAGTACTTC.

The CDR3 DNA sequence: TGCGCCAGCAGCTTGGATCTGGGATCCGGGGCCAACGTCCTGACTTTC. It is translated as CASSLDLGSGANVLTF. The chain links TRBV5-1 to TRBJ2-6; D is undetermined. Germline V gene sequence: CDR1 SGHRS, CDR2 YFSETQ. With 0 bases removed from V and 4 bases from J, the gap between germline ends came to 11 bases. The CDR3 contains 16 residues.

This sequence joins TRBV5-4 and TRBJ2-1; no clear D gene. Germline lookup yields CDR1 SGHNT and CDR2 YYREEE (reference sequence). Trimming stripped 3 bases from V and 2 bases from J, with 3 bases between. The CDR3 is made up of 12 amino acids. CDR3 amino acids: CASSWAYNEQFF. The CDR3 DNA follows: TGTGCCAGCAGCTGGGCCTACAATGAGCAGTTCTTC. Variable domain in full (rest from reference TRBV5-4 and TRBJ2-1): ETGVTQSPTHLIKTRGQQVTLRCSSQSGHNTVSWYQQALGQGPQFIFQYYREEENGRGNFPPRFSGLQFPNYSSELNVNALELDDSALYLCASSWAYNEQFFGPGTRLTVL.

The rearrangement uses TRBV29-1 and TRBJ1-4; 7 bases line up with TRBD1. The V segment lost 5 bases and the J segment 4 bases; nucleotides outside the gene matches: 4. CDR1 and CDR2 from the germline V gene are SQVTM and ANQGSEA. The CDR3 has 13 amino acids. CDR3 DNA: TGCAGCGTTCAACAGGGGTTTAATGAAAAACTGTTTTTT. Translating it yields CSVQQGFNEKLFF.

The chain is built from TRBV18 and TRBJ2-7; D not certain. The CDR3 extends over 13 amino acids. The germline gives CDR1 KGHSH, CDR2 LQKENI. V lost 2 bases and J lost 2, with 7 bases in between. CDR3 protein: CASSPSGTYEQYV. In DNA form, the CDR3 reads TGTGCCAGCTCACCATCCGGCACCTACGAGCAGTACGTC.

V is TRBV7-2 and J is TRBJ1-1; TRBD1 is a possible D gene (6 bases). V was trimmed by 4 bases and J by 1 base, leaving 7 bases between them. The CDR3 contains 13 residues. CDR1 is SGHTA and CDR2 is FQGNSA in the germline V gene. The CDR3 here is CASSSGQNTEAFF. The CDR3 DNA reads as TGTGCCAGCAGCTCGGGACAGAACACTGAAGCTTTCTTT.

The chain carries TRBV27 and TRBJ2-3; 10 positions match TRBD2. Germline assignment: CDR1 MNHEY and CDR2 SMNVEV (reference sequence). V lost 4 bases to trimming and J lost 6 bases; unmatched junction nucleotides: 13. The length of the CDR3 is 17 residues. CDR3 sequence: CASSSPRSGGAGDTQYF. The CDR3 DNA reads TGTGCCAGCAGTTCCCCCCGCAGCGGGGGGGCCGGGGATACGCAGTATTTT.

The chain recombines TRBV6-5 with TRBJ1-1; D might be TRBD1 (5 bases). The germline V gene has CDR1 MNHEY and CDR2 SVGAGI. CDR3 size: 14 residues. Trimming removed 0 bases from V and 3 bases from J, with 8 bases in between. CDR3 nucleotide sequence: TGTGCCAGCAGTTACTCCGGGGGAGACACTGAAGCTTTCTTT. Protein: CASSYSGGDTEAFF.

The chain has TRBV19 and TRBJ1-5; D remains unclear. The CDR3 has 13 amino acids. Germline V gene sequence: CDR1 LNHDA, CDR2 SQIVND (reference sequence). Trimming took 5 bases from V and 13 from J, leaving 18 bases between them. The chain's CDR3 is CASSPPTPSTQHF. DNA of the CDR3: TGTGCCAGTAGTCCACCGACTCCATCCACACAGCATTTT.

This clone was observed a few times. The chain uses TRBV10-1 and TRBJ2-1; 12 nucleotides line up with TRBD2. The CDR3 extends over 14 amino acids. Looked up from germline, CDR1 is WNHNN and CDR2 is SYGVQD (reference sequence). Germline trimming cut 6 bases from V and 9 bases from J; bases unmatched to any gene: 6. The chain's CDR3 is CASRASGGASEQFF. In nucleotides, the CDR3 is TGCGCCAGCAGGGCTAGCGGGGGGGCAAGTGAGCAGTTCTTC.

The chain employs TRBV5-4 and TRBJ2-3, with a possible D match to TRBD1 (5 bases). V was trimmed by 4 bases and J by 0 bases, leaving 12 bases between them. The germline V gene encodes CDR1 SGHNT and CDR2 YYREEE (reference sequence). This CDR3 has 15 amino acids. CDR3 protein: CASSNPDTSTDTQYF. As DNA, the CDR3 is TGTGCCAGCAGCAATCCGGACACAAGCACAGATACGCAGTATTTT.

The CDR3: CASRNTPLGGEKLFF. The CDR3 DNA reads TGCGCCAGCCGCAACACCCCGCTAGGCGGCGAAAAACTGTTTTTT. The chain joins TRBV5-1 to TRBJ1-4; D remains ambiguous. The CDR3 covers 15 residues. Germline CDR1 SGHRS, CDR2 YFSETQ. Between the trimmed V and J ends, which lost 7 bases and 8 bases, there was a span of 21 bases.

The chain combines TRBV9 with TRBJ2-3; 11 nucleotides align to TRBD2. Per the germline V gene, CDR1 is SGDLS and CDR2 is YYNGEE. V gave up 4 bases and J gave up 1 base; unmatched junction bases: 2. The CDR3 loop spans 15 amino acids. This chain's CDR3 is CASSFSGGGTDTQYF. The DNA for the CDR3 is TGTGCCAGCAGCTTTAGCGGGGGGGGCACAGATACGCAGTATTTT.

The CDR3, as DNA: TGCAGCGCTAGCAGGGAAAGGAACACTGAAGCTTTCTTT. This gives the protein CSASRERNTEAFF. The genes are TRBV29-1 and TRBJ1-1, with D possibly matching TRBD1 (5 bases). CDR3 length equals 13 residues. Trimming left V 7 bases short and J 1 base short, with 13 bases between. CDR1 is SQVTM, CDR2 ANQGSEA, per germline.